The 21 T cell receptor beta chains given below trace back to one sample, sequenced in a study of blood T cells in healthy people across ages. Sample-barcoded 5' priming and a J-beta primer mix drove a second PCR of 7 to 11 cycles. TCRdb redid the calling of the 5' RACE reads with MiXCR, one entry per CDR3 protein. The sample yields fewer than 800,000 distinct CDR3 sequences, 49% seen once. Sequenced material: blood. Every receptor here comes from a woman aged 55-69 years in good health.

J is TRBJ2-7 and V is TRBV20-1; TRBD2 agrees at 8 bases. The ends lost 4 bases at V and 3 bases at J; junction bases unmatched: 11. The CDR3 runs 15 residues. Germline V lookup: CDR1 DFQATT, CDR2 SNEGSKA (reference sequence). As DNA, the CDR3 is TGCAGTGCTATATCTATAGCGGGGAAAATCTACGAGCAGTACTTC. It is translated as CSAISIAGKIYEQYF.

This clonotype was counted between two and nine times. The chain links TRBV4-3 to TRBJ2-1; D ambiguous. The CDR3 contains 15 residues. The germline V gene has CDR1 LGHNA and CDR2 YSLEER. The germline V and J ends were trimmed by 0 bases and 0 bases, with 6 bases remaining between them. The CDR3 loop is CASSQEGSSYNEQFF. As DNA, the CDR3 is TGCGCCAGCAGCCAAGAGGGAAGCTCCTACAATGAGCAGTTCTTC.

The rearrangement links TRBV6-1 to TRBJ1-6; 11 bases are a match to TRBD1. Germline lookup yields CDR1 MNHNS and CDR2 SASEGT. Trimming removed 2 bases from V and 8 bases from J; junction bases left unmatched: 5. The length of the CDR3 is 16 residues. The CDR3 protein is CASSEWRTGGDSPLHF. CDR3 DNA sequence: TGTGCCAGCAGTGAATGGAGGACAGGGGGCGATTCACCCCTCCACTTT.

The chain uses TRBV14 and TRBJ2-1; D is possibly TRBD1 (6 bases). The CDR3 spans 13 residues. V shed 5 bases and J shed 15 bases, with 20 bases lying between them. Germline V lookup: CDR1 SGHDN, CDR2 FVKESK. The DNA of the CDR3 is TGTGCCAGCAGCTCCCGACAGGTGATTAATCCGTTCTTC. Translated: CASSSRQVINPFF. The whole variable domain, remainder taken from reference TRBV14 and TRBJ2-1, is EAGVTQFPSHSVIEKGQTVTLRCDPISGHDNLYWYRRVMGKEIKFLLHFVKESKQDESGMPNNRFLAERTGGTYSTLKVQPAELEDSGVYFCASSSRQVINPFFGPGTRLTVL.

This clonotype occurred a few times. V gene TRBV20-1 combines with J gene TRBJ2-7, with 10 nucleotides matching TRBD1. The germline V gene encodes CDR1 DFQATT and CDR2 SNEGSKA (reference sequence). V was pared by 6 bases and J by 3 bases, with 8 bases of the junction left unmatched. The CDR3 totals 14 residues. Here the CDR3 reads CSADDRGQVYEQYF. The CDR3 DNA is TGCAGTGCAGATGACAGGGGGCAGGTCTACGAGCAGTACTTC.

This chain joins TRBV27 and TRBJ2-5, with a tentative D call TRBD1 (9 bases). This CDR3 is 18 amino acids long. Germline-derived CDR1 and CDR2 are MNHEY and SMNVEV (reference sequence). Trimming removed 0 bases at V and 4 bases at J, with 21 bases between. CDR3 coding DNA: TGTGCCAGCAGTTTATCGAACAGGGGGCGGCTAGCGGGAGAGACCCAGTACTTC. This translates into CASSLSNRGRLAGETQYF.

V gene TRBV20-1 combines with J gene TRBJ2-5; D is perhaps TRBD2 (5 bases). This CDR3 is built from 16 residues. Germline assignment: CDR1 DFQATT and CDR2 SNEGSKA (reference sequence). V was trimmed by 0 bases and J by 0 bases, leaving 14 bases between them. The chain's CDR3 is CSARDSAGLYQETQYF. The CDR3 DNA reads as TGCAGTGCTAGAGATTCGGCGGGCTTGTACCAAGAGACCCAGTACTTC.

The rearrangement joins TRBV28 to TRBJ2-1; D is unresolved. TRBJ2-7 explains the end of the DNA better; the J call may be wrong. Germline CDR1 and CDR2: MDHEN and SYDVKM. The CDR3 loop spans 12 amino acids. CDR3 residues: CASSQAVVEQYF. In nucleotides, the CDR3 is TGTGCCAGCAGCCAAGCCGTGGTCGAGCAGTACTTC.

This chain joins TRBV6-6 and TRBJ2-3; 9 bases fit TRBD2. The CDR3 runs to 15 residues. Trimming at V came to 4 bases and at J to 6 bases, leaving 8 bases not matched to a gene. From germline, CDR1 is MNHNY and CDR2 SVGAGI (reference sequence). CDR3 in DNA: TGTGCCAGCAGTTCTAGCGGGGTCCGACTCGATACGCAGTATTTT. The encoded protein is CASSSSGVRLDTQYF.

This clonotype was counted only a few times. This sequence joins TRBV28 and TRBJ2-7; TRBD1 agrees at 11 bases. The CDR3 runs to 14 residues. The V gene's germline CDR1 is MDHEN and CDR2 SYDVKM. With 6 bases clipped from V and 7 bases from J, the junction kept 8 bases outside the gene matches. CDR3 sequence (DNA): TGTGCCAGCAGATTGGGACAGGGGGTAAAGGAGCAGTACTTC. Translation gives CASRLGQGVKEQYF.

On this clonotype: An end of the junction does not agree with germline; a read error may underlie this. The chain is built from TRBV29-1 and TRBJ2-5; D perhaps matches TRBD2 (5 bases). The CDR3 runs to 14 residues. Germline V gene lookup returns CDR1 SQVTM and CDR2 ANQGSEA. The CDR3 reads CSIELDSWQETQYF. The CDR3 bases are TGCAGCATTGAACTGGACTCCTGGCAAGAGACCCAGTACTTC.

The chain couples TRBV7-2 to TRBJ1-1; weak D call: TRBD1 (5 bases). The CDR3 contains 16 residues. Trimming took 4 bases from V and 0 from J, leaving 15 bases between them. CDR1 and CDR2 from the germline V gene are SGHTA and FQGNSA. The DNA of the CDR3 is TGTGCCAGCAGCTCAGACAGAGTTCCCATGAACACTGAAGCTTTCTTT. Its translation is CASSSDRVPMNTEAFF.

A few counts support this clonotype. The chain is built from TRBV21-1 and TRBJ2-7; no DNA check was done on the table's D call, TRBD1. TRBV21-1 is recorded as a pseudogene. The CDR3 spans 16 residues. The CDR3 loop reads CASSKKYQGASFEQYF. CDR3 bases: TGTGCCAGCAGCAAAAAATATCAGGGGGCTTCGTTTGAGCAGTACTTC.

The V gene is TRBV6-2 or TRBV6-3, the J gene TRBJ2-7; D uncertain. The J call may be incorrect, as the DNA end agrees better with TRBJ2-5. The germline CDR1 and CDR2 sequences are MNHEY and SVGEGT. There are 13 residues in the CDR3. CDR3 amino acids: CASSYIRLETQYF. The CDR3 DNA is TGTGCCAGCAGTTACATCCGATTGGAGACCCAGTACTTC.

The chain links TRBV7-2 to TRBJ2-1; 10 bases are shared with TRBD1. This CDR3 is 14 amino acids long. J lost 7 bases, V lost 2 bases, and 2 bases had no gene match. Germline V gives CDR1 SGHTA, CDR2 FQGNSA. The CDR3 sequence is CASSLRQGANEQFF. DNA for the CDR3: TGTGCCAGCAGCTTAAGACAGGGGGCGAATGAGCAGTTCTTC.

This clonotype was seen a few times. The chain recombines TRBV29-1 with TRBJ1-1; D is perhaps TRBD1 (5 bases). Trimming stripped 1 base from V and 5 bases from J, with 11 bases between. The CDR3 runs to 13 residues. Germline loops: CDR1 SQVTM, CDR2 ANQGSEA. CDR3 sequence: CSVEVGGETEAFF. DNA of the CDR3: TGCAGCGTTGAAGTCGGAGGGGAGACTGAAGCTTTCTTT. The whole variable domain, remainder taken from reference TRBV29-1 and TRBJ1-1, is SAVISQKPSRDICQRGTSLTIQCQVDSQVTMMFWYRQQPGQSLTLIATANQGSEATYESGFVIDKFPISRPNLTFSTLTVSNMSPEDSSIYLCSVEVGGETEAFFGQGTRLTVV.

The chain is built from TRBV6-6 and TRBJ2-6; D gene unclear. The CDR3 length is 13 residues. Looked up from germline, CDR1 is MNHNY and CDR2 is SVGAGI (reference sequence). The V and J ends lost 6 bases and 3 bases respectively, with 6 bases between them. The CDR3, as DNA: TGTGCCAGCAGGATAGGTGGGGCCAACGTCCTGACTTTC. Translated, it gives CASRIGGANVLTF.

This clonotype was counted a few times. This chain joins TRBV20-1 and TRBJ2-5; D is uncertain. CDR3 length: 14 amino acids. With 5 bases removed from V and 5 bases from J, the gap between germline ends came to 18 bases. Germline loops: CDR1 DFQATT, CDR2 SNEGSKA (reference sequence). CDR3 sequence (DNA): TGCAGTGCTCTACATACAGCGTTGAGGGAGACCCAGTACTTC. It is translated as CSALHTALRETQYF.

In this sample, this clonotype turned up a few times. This chain links TRBV28 with TRBJ2-7, with D uncertain. The CDR3 sequence is 12 residues long. CDR1 is MDHEN and CDR2 is SYDVKM in the germline V gene. Trimming cost V 2 bases and J 6 bases, with 8 bases left between them. This CDR3 is CASSLAGLEQYF. CDR3 DNA sequence: TGTGCCAGCAGTTTAGCCGGTCTCGAGCAGTACTTC.

This clonotype was seen more than once but under ten times. The V and J genes are TRBV5-1 and TRBJ2-1; the match to TRBD2 covers 8 bases. V lost 4 bases and J lost 4; bases outside the gene matches: 10. The CDR3 covers 16 residues. Germline V gives CDR1 SGHRS, CDR2 YFSETQ. The CDR3 region is CASSPGLDEGYNEQFF. In DNA form, the CDR3 reads TGCGCCAGCAGCCCGGGACTAGATGAAGGGTACAATGAGCAGTTCTTC.

This clonotype has just a few counts. The chain links TRBV30 to TRBJ2-5; D is unclear. This CDR3 is built from 12 residues. V was pared by 2 bases and J by 11 bases, with 15 bases between. CDR1 and CDR2 from the germline V gene are GTSNPN and SVGIG (reference sequence). The CDR3 sequence: CAWSLGRQEQYF. The CDR3 coding sequence is TGTGCCTGGAGTTTAGGGCGTCAAGAGCAGTACTTC. The whole variable domain, filled in from reference TRBV30 and TRBJ2-5, reads SQTIHQWPATLVQPVGSPLSLECTVEGTSNPNLYWYRQAAGRGLQLLFYSVGIGQISSEVPQNLSASRPQDRQFILSSKKLLLSDSGFYLCAWSLGRQEQYFGPGTRLLVL.